This T cell receptor (beta chain) appears in the sequencing data of a study of T cell responses to AZD1222 COVID-19 vaccine. As regards this clone: Its antigen remains unidentified.

Some clones are missing from TCRdb's copy, which holds only in-frame ones; the method was immunoSEQ multiplex PCR. The data contain fewer than 110,000 clones, roughly nine tenths of them seen just once; the ten biggest clones take up under 1.5%. CDR1 and CDR2 from the germline V gene are MNHEY and SVGAGI. V was clipped by 5 bases and J by 5 bases, with 18 bases between them. This CDR3 contains 15 residues. General observations from the study: Across spike, vaccine-associated CD4 TCRs were found, dominant at 160-218 and 743-854.

This sequence originates from an adult in good health. J is TRBJ2-5 and V is TRBV6-5; weak D call: TRBD2 (5 bases). The sample in question was peripheral blood, obtained on day 0 of AZD1222 vaccination. In DNA form, the CDR3 reads TGTGCCAGCAGTCACGGTGGGAAGGAGGATGAGACCCAGTACTTC. As protein: CASSHGGKEDETQYF.